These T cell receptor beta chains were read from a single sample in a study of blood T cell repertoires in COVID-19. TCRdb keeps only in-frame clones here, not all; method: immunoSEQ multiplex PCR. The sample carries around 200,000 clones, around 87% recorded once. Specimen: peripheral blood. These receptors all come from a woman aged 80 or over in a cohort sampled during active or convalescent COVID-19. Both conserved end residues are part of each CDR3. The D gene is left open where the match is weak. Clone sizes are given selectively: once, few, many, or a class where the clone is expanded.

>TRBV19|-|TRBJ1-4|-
TGTGCCAGTAGTAGAATAGCAACTAATGAAAAACTGTTTTTT
CASSRIATNEKLFF
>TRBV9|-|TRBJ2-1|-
TGTGCCAGCAGCCCCATAGGGGCAGGTTCCTACAATGAGCAGTTCTTC
CASSPIGAGSYNEQFF
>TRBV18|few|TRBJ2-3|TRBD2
TGTGCCAGCTCACCGGACCCCGTTACTAGCGGTACGCAGTATTTT
CASSPDPVTSGTQYF
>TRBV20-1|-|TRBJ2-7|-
TGCAGTGCTAGTTGGCGCGGTGAGGACGAGCAGTACTTC
CSASWRGEDEQYF
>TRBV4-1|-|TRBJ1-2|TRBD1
TGCGCCAGCAGCCAAGCGGGTCAGGGGGCAATTGGCTACACCTTC
CASSQAGQGAIGYTF
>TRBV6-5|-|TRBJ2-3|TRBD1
TGTGCCAAAGGGGGCGCGGGCACAGATACGCAGTATTTT
CAKGGAGTDTQYF
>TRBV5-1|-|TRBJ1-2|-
TGCGCCAGCAGCCCCATTGAACAGGGATCCAGCGGCTACACCTTC
CASSPIEQGSSGYTF
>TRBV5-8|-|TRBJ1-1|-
TGTGCCAGCAGCTTGGTTGCGGGAGTCGCTGAAGCTTTCTTT
CASSLVAGVAEAFF
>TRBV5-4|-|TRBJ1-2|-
TGTGCCAGCAGCTTGGTGTCAGACTATGGCTACACCTTC
CASSLVSDYGYTF
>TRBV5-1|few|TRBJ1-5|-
TGCGCCAGCAGCTTGGTCGGGGGATCTAGCAATCAGCCCCAGCATTTT
CASSLVGGSSNQPQHF
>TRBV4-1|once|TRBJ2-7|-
TGCGCCAGCAGCCAAGCCCGGCCAGACAGCAACTACGAGCAGTACTTC
CASSQARPDSNYEQYF
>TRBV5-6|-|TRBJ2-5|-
TGTGCCAGCAGCTTGGCCCCCGACAGGTTCCGCCAAGAGACCCAGTACTTC
CASSLAPDRFRQETQYF
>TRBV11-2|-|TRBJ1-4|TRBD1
TGTGCCAGCAGCTTATGGGTCGTGGGGACAGCGAATGAAAAACTGTTTTTT
CASSLWVVGTANEKLFF
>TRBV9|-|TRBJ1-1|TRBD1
TGTGCCAGCAGCGTCTTTCAGGGGGGGAACACTGAAGCTTTCTTT
CASSVFQGGNTEAFF
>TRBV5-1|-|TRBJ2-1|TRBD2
TGCGCCAGCAGCTCGGGGGGACTCTCCTCGGGTGAGCAGTTCTTC
CASSSGGLSSGEQFF
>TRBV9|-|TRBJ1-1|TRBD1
TGTGCCAGCAGCGGTACAGGGGCCCCAACTGAAGCTTTCTTT
CASSGTGAPTEAFF
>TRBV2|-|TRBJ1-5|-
TGTGCCAGCAGTGCGTCCAGTAGCAATCAGCCCCAGCATTTT
CASSASSSNQPQHF
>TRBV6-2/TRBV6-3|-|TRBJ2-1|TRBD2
TGTGCCAGCAGCACATCGGGGGGGCCCAATGAGCAGTTCTTC
CASSTSGGPNEQFF
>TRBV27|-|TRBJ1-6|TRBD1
TGTGCCAGCAGAAACAGGGGTTATTCACCCCTCCACTTT
CASRNRGYSPLHF
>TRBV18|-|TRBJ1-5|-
TGTGCCAGCTCCCCAGCCGCCAGGGCACTAAATCAGCCCCAGCATTTT
CASSPAARALNQPQHF
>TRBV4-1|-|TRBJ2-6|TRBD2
TGCGCCAGCAGCCCCACTAGCGGGGGGGTCCTTAGGGCTGGGGCCAACGTCCTGACTTTC
CASSPTSGGVLRAGANVLTF
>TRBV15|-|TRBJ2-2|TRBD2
TGTGCCACCAGCAGAGACACTTTTCGACTAGCGGGGGGACCCACCGGGGAGCTGTTTTTT
CATSRDTFRLAGGPTGELFF
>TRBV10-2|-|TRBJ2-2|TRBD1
TGCGCCAGCAGCTCAAGCGGGACAGGGCAGACCGGGGAGCTGTTTTTT
CASSSSGTGQTGELFF
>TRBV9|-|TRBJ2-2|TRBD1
TGTGCCAGCAGCGTTCGGACAGGGACGAACACCGGGGAGCTGTTTTTT
CASSVRTGTNTGELFF
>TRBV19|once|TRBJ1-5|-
TGTGCCAGTAGTACTTCCCCCCCAGGGGGCAATCAGCCCCAGCATTTT
CASSTSPPGGNQPQHF
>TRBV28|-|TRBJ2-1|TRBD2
TGTGCCAGCAGCCCCACCCGGGACTATTATAATGAGCAGTTCTTC
CASSPTRDYYNEQFF
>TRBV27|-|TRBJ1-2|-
TGTGCCAGCAGTCCCTACCCCCACAGAACCCCCTATGGCTACACCTTC
CASSPYPHRTPYGYTF
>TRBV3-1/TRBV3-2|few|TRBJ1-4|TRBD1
TGTGCCAGCAGCCGTCAGACAGGGGTAGGAGAAAAACTGTTTTTT
CASSRQTGVGEKLFF
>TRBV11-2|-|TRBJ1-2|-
TGTGCCAGCAGCTTAGCAGGGGTTGGCTACACCTTC
CASSLAGVGYTF
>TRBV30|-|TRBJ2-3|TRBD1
TGTGCCTGGAGGAGGGGACAGGGGGTTGCAGATACGCAGTATTTT
CAWRRGQGVADTQYF
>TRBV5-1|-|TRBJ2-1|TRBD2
TGCGCCAGCAGCCCACCAACGGGGGAACTAGCGGGTGACAATGAGCAGTTCTTC
CASSPPTGELAGDNEQFF
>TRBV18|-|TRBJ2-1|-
TGTGCCAGCTCACCACCGGGCCTGGAGCAGTTCTTC
CASSPPGLEQFF
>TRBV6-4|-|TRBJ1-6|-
TGTGCCAGCAGTGACAGCGGGACACGATTTTCACCCCTCCACTTT
CASSDSGTRFSPLHF
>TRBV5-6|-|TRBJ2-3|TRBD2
TGTGCCAGCAGCCTGGGACTAGCGGTAACCACAGATACGCAGTATTTT
CASSLGLAVTTDTQYF
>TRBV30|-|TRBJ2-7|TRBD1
TGTGCCTGGAACCGCGGACAGGGAAGAAACGAGCAGTACTTC
CAWNRGQGRNEQYF
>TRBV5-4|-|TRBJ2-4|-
TGTGCCAGCAGCTTGGAACGGGTCAAAAACATTCAGTACTTC
CASSLERVKNIQYF
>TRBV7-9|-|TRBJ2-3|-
TGTGCCAGCAGCTTAGCGGCAGTAAGCACAGATACGCAGTATTTT
CASSLAAVSTDTQYF
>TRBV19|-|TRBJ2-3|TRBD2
TGTGCCAGTAGTATACAGAGCGGGGTTAGCACAGATACGCAGTATTTT
CASSIQSGVSTDTQYF
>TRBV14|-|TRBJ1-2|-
TGTGCCAGCAGCCAGCGGGACGTTGGTAACTATGGCTACACCTTC
CASSQRDVGNYGYTF
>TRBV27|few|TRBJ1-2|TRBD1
TGTGCCAGCAGTTTAAGGGGGACAGGTCTGGCCTATGGCTACACCTTC
CASSLRGTGLAYGYTF
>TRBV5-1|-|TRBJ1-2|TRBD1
TGCGCCAGCAGTTTTGGGGGCAGGGGGCTCTATGGCTACACCTTC
CASSFGGRGLYGYTF
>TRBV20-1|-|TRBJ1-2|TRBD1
TGCAGTGCTAGTTCCCAGGGGGCGCCTGGCTACACCTTC
CSASSQGAPGYTF
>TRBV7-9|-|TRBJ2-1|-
TGTGCCAGCAGCTTTACTAGGAACAATGAGCAGTTCTTC
CASSFTRNNEQFF
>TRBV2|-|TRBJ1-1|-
TGTGCCAGCAGCAAATCCGGGGGACCGAACACTGAAGCTTTCTTT
CASSKSGGPNTEAFF
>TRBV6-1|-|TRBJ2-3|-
TGTGCCAGCAGTGAGCAGGGGCGTGACATTAGCACAGATACGCAGTATTTT
CASSEQGRDISTDTQYF
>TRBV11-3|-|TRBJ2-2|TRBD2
TGTGCCAGCAGCGCGATAGCGGGAGCCCCCACCGGGGAGCTGTTTTTT
CASSAIAGAPTGELFF
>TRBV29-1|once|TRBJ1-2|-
TGCAGCGTTGAACTCTATGGGAGGGCCTATGGCTACACCTTC
CSVELYGRAYGYTF
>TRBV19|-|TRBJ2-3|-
TGTGCCAGTAGTAGCGGTCCCACAGATACGCAGTATTTT
CASSSGPTDTQYF
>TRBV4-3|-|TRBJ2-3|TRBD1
TGCGCCAGCAGCCAAGATGGGACAGGGGCCGCCCCGGGTACGCAGTATTTT
CASSQDGTGAAPGTQYF
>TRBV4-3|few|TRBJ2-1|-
TGCGCCAGCAGCCAAGATCATCCAGGCAGCTCCTACAATGAGCAGTTCTTC
CASSQDHPGSSYNEQFF
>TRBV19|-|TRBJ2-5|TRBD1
TGTGCCAGTAGTATTTATTTCGACAGGGGGCAAGAGACCCAGTACTTC
CASSIYFDRGQETQYF
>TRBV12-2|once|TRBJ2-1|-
TGTGCAAGTCGCGTCGAGAGGACTAGCGGGGGGGCATTAAATGAGCAGTTCTTC
CASRVERTSGGALNEQFF
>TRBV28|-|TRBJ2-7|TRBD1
TGTGCCACCTGGGGACAGAATTCCTACGAGCAGTACTTC
CATWGQNSYEQYF
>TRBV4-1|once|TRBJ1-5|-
TGCGCCAGCAGCCAATCCTTAAGCAATCAGCCCCAGCATTTT
CASSQSLSNQPQHF
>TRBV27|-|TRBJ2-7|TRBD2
TGTGCCAGCAGTCCTTCTAGCGGGGTGAGGTCCTACGAGCAGTACTTC
CASSPSSGVRSYEQYF
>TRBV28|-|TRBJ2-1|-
TGTGCCAGCAGTTTAATCCGACAAGTAGAGCAGTTCTTC
CASSLIRQVEQFF
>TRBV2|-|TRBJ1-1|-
TGTGCCAGCAGGGGAATCAGGGGACCGTTCCAAGCTTTCTTT
CASRGIRGPFQAFF